This T cell receptor (beta chain) was obtained from a study of T cells in Graves' hyperthyroidism and ophthalmopathy. Amplified TCR beta CDR3 regions came from RNA transcripts. HTBI primers were the set used in a first-round RT-PCR of the TCR CDR3. TCRdb re-called the multiplex PCR reads with MiXCR, one entry per CDR3 protein. This table has roughly 520,000 distinct CDR3 sequences, roughly 24% appearing once. The germline CDR1 and CDR2 sequences are SQVTM and ANQGSEA. V shed 4 bases and J 3 bases; nucleotides not matched to a gene: 0. This CDR3 comprises 12 residues. At least ten counts were recorded for this clonotype.

Sequencing was done on a sample of blood. The receptor was isolated from a woman in her 30s with Graves' ophthalmopathy. The V call is TRBV29-1, the J call TRBJ1-2; TRBD1 matches 9 bases. The CDR3 bases are TGCAGCGTTGGGGACAGGGACTATGGCTACACCTTC. It specifies CSVGDRDYGYTF.